This TCR beta chain was retrieved from a study of identical twins. The V gene end was trimmed by 4 bases and the J gene end by 7 bases; junction bases not matched to a gene: 3. This CDR3 is built from 14 residues. Germline CDR1 is SGHRS and CDR2 is YFSETQ. Study findings and constraints: Abundant beta clonotypes from cord blood bore fewer insertions; memory repertoires lacked this pattern.

Healthy Caucasians provided all donations. Ten or more counts support this clonotype. Its antigen is not identified. Each CDR3 protein is one row after TCRdb ran MiXCR on the 5' RACE reads. In the table there are 120,000 to 150,000 distinct CDR3 sequences, roughly 3.5% of which are singletons. V and J are TRBV5-1 and TRBJ2-3; TRBD2 aligns across 13 bases. The sample taken for sequencing was memory T cells sorted from blood. The origin of this receptor is a man younger than 30 in good health. The CDR3: CASSPGLAGYTQYF. Here the CDR3 DNA reads TGCGCCAGCAGCCCGGGACTAGCGGGGTATACGCAGTATTTT.